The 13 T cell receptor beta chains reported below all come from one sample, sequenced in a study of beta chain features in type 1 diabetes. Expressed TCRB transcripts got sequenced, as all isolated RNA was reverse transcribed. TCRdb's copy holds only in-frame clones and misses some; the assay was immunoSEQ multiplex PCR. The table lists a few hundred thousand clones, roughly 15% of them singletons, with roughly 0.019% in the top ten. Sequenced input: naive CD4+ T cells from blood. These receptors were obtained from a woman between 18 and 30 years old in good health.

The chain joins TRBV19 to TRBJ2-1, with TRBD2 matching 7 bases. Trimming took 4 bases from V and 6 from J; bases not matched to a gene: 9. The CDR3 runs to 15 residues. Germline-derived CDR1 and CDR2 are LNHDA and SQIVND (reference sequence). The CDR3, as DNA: TGTGCCAGTAGTACTCCGACTAGCATTCTCAATGAGCAGTTCTTC. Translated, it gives CASSTPTSILNEQFF.

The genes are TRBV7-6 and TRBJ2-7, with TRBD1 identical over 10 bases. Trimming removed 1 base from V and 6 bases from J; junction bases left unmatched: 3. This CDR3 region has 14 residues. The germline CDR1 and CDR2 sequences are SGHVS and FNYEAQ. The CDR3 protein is CASSLGTGGGEQYF. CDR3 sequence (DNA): TGTGCCAGCAGCTTAGGGACAGGGGGAGGCGAGCAGTACTTC.

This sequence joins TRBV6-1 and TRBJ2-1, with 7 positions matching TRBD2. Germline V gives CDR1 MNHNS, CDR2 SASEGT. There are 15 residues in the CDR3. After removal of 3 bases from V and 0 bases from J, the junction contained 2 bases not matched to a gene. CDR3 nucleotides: TGTGCCAGCAGTGAGGGGGGGGGCTCCTACAATGAGCAGTTCTTC. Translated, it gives CASSEGGGSYNEQFF.

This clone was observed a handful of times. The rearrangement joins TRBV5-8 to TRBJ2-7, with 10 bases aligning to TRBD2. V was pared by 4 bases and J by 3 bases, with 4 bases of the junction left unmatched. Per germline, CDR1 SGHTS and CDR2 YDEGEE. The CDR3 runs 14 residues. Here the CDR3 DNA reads TGTGCCAGCAGCACTTCTAGCGGGAGCTACGAGCAGTACTTC. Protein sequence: CASSTSSGSYEQYF.

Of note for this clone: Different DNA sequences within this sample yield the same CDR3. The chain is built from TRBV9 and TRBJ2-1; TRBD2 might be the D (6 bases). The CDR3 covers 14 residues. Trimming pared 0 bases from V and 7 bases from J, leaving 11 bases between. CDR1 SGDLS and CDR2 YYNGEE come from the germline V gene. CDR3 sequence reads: CASSVAGVVNEQFF. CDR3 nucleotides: TGTGCCAGCAGCGTAGCGGGGGTCGTGAATGAGCAGTTCTTC.

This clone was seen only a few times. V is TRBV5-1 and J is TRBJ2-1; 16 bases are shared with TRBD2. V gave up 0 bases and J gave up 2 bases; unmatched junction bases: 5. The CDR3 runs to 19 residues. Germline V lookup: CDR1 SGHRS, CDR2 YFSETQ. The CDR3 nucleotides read TGCGCCAGCAGCTTGGAGGGACTAGCGGGAGGGTTGACCTACAATGAGCAGTTCTTC. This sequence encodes CASSLEGLAGGLTYNEQFF.

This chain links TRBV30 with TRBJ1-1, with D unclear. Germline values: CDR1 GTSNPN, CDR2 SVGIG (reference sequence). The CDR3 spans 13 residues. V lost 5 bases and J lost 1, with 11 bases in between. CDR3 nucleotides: TGTGCCTGGTCTTCACAGCCGAACACTGAAGCTTTCTTT. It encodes CAWSSQPNTEAFF. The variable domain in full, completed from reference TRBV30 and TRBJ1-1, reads SQTIHQWPATLVQPVGSPLSLECTVEGTSNPNLYWYRQAAGRGLQLLFYSVGIGQISSEVPQNLSASRPQDRQFILSSKKLLLSDSGFYLCAWSSQPNTEAFFGQGTRLTVV.

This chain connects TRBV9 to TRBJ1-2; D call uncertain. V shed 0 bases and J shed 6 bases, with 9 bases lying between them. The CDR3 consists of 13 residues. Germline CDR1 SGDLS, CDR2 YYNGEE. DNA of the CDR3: TGTGCCAGCAGCGTAGGCTCTCAGAATGGCTACACCTTC. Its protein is CASSVGSQNGYTF.

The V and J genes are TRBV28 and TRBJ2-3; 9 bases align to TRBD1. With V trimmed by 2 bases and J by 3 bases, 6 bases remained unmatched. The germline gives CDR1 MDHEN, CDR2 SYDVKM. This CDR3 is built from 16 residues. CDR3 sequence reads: CASSLGTGLRTDTQYF. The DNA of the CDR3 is TGTGCCAGCAGTTTAGGGACAGGGTTGAGGACAGATACGCAGTATTTT.

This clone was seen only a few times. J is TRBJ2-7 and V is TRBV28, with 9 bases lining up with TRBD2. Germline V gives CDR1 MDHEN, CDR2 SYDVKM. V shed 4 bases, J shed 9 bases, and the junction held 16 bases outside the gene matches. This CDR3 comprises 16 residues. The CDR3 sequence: CASSSGGAGGPRRQYF. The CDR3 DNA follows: TGTGCCAGCAGTTCCGGGGGAGCGGGAGGACCCCGGAGGCAGTACTTC.

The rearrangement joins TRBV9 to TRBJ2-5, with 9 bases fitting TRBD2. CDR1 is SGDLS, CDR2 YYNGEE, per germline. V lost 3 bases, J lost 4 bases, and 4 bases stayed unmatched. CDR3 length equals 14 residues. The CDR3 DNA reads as TGTGCCAGCAGCGGCGGGAGGGGGGGAGAGACCCAGTACTTC. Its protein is CASSGGRGGETQYF.

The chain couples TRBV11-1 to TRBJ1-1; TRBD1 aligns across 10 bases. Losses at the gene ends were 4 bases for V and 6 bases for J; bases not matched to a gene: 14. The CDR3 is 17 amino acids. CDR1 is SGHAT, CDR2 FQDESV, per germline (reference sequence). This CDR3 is CASSYPGQGWSSAEAFF. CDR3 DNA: TGTGCCAGCAGCTACCCGGGACAGGGGTGGTCGAGCGCTGAAGCTTTCTTT.

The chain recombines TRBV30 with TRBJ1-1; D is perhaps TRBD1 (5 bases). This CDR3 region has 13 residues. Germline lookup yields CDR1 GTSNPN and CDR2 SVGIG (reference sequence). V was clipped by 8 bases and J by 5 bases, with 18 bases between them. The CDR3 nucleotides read TGTGCCCTCCGGGGGGACGTAGGGACTGAAGCTTTCTTT. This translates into CALRGDVGTEAFF.